This T cell receptor (beta chain) was sequenced during a study of blood T cell repertoires in COVID-19. Unmatched junction bases numbered 2, after V lost 0 bases and J lost 0 bases. The CDR3 totals 15 residues. Germline V CDR1 and CDR2: SGHKS, YYEKEE (reference sequence). Libraries were prepared by immunoSEQ multiplex PCR; TCRdb keeps only in-frame clonotypes and omits some of them. The sample holds approximately 180,000 clones, 85% to 90% seen once. Recruits, aged roughly 18 to 90 years, lived in 20 to 30 US areas. The chain couples TRBV5-5 to TRBJ2-7; 8 bases fit TRBD1. Sequencing input: PBMCs or T cells enriched from blood (not recorded which). The clonotype comes from a woman aged 40 to 50 with acute COVID-19. The CDR3: CASSLVGQASYEQYF. CDR3 sequence (DNA): TGTGCCAGCAGCTTGGTGGGACAGGCCTCCTACGAGCAGTACTTC.